This T cell receptor (beta chain) was recovered during a study of blood T cell repertoires in COVID-19. V lost 1 base to trimming and J lost 3 bases; unmatched junction nucleotides: 6. The germline V gene has CDR1 SGHTA and CDR2 FQGNSA. CDR3 size: 16 residues. The data were produced by immunoSEQ multiplex PCR, yet TCRdb's version contains in-frame clones alone and is incomplete. The data show about 65,000 clones, over 85% seen once. This clone was found once. This TCR was recovered from a man aged 70 or older with active COVID-19. This chain connects TRBV7-2 to TRBJ2-7; 10 nucleotides align to TRBD2. Sequencing input: peripheral blood. The CDR3 reads CASSLELAGLNYEQYF. DNA of the CDR3: TGTGCCAGCAGCTTAGAACTAGCGGGGCTCAACTACGAGCAGTACTTC.